A selection of T cell receptor beta chains follows, all from one sample in a study of blood T cell repertoires in COVID-19. TCRdb's copy holds only in-frame clones and misses some; the assay was immunoSEQ multiplex PCR. This sample has about 140,000 clones, with roughly 78% found just once. Material for sequencing was peripheral blood. The receptors were sampled from a man aged 60 to 69 with acute or convalescent COVID-19. CDR3s include the opening cysteine and the closing phenylalanine or tryptophan. A D gene is named only where the DNA matches it firmly. Rows may omit the clone size; those that give it use once, few, many or a size class.

V gene: TRBV15; clone size: .; J gene: TRBJ2-2; D gene: TRBD2; CDR3 protein: CATSRDAAGGHTGELFF; CDR3 DNA: TGTGCCACCAGCAGAGATGCTGCGGGAGGTCACACCGGGGAGCTGTTTTTT
V gene: TRBV12-3/TRBV12-4; clone size: .; J gene: TRBJ2-1; D gene: TRBD1; CDR3 protein: CASSFTGGGEQFF; CDR3 DNA: TGTGCCAGCAGTTTCACAGGGGGCGGTGAGCAGTTCTTC
V gene: TRBV7-8; clone size: .; J gene: TRBJ2-7; D gene: .; CDR3 protein: CASSPRIDSLNYEQYF; CDR3 DNA: TGTGCCAGCAGCCCGCGTATAGACTCCCTCAATTACGAGCAGTACTTC
V gene: TRBV2; clone size: .; J gene: TRBJ1-5; D gene: TRBD1; CDR3 protein: CASSERAGGVNQPQHF; CDR3 DNA: TGTGCCAGCAGTGAAAGGGCAGGGGGCGTCAATCAGCCCCAGCATTTT
V gene: TRBV5-6; clone size: .; J gene: TRBJ2-3; D gene: TRBD2; CDR3 protein: CASSPGGVPSGADTQYF; CDR3 DNA: TGTGCCAGCAGCCCGGGAGGGGTTCCCAGCGGGGCAGATACGCAGTATTTT
V gene: TRBV12-3/TRBV12-4; clone size: .; J gene: TRBJ1-1; D gene: .; CDR3 protein: CASSLLATEAFF; CDR3 DNA: TGTGCCAGCAGTTTATTGGCAACGGAAGCTTTCTTT
V gene: TRBV5-4; clone size: .; J gene: TRBJ1-1; D gene: .; CDR3 protein: CASSLDPIRGTEAFF; CDR3 DNA: TGTGCCAGCAGCTTGGATCCCATTAGAGGCACTGAAGCTTTCTTT
V gene: TRBV7-9; clone size: few; J gene: TRBJ2-1; D gene: TRBD1; CDR3 protein: CASRGDRGLYNEQFF; CDR3 DNA: TGTGCCAGCAGGGGCGACAGGGGGCTATACAATGAGCAGTTCTTC
V gene: TRBV7-9; clone size: .; J gene: TRBJ2-1; D gene: .; CDR3 protein: CASSIQYEQFF; CDR3 DNA: TGTGCCAGCAGCATACAATATGAGCAGTTCTTC
V gene: TRBV9; clone size: .; J gene: TRBJ2-3; D gene: .; CDR3 protein: CASSPVGGNYPDTQYF; CDR3 DNA: TGTGCCAGCAGCCCCGTGGGCGGGAATTACCCAGATACGCAGTATTTT
V gene: TRBV6-5; clone size: once; J gene: TRBJ1-1; D gene: TRBD1; CDR3 protein: CAVNSPRQGNTEAFF; CDR3 DNA: TGTGCCGTAAATAGCCCCCGACAGGGCAACACTGAAGCTTTCTTT
V gene: TRBV28; clone size: .; J gene: TRBJ1-2; D gene: .; CDR3 protein: CASSKLLGRDGYTF; CDR3 DNA: TGTGCCAGCAGTAAGTTGTTGGGGCGTGATGGCTACACCTTC
V gene: TRBV27; clone size: many; J gene: TRBJ1-2; D gene: TRBD1; CDR3 protein: CASSEQGERGYTF; CDR3 DNA: TGTGCCAGCAGTGAACAGGGGGAAAGGGGCTACACCTTC
V gene: TRBV7-2; clone size: .; J gene: TRBJ2-2; D gene: TRBD2; CDR3 protein: CASSLRASGSKTGELFF; CDR3 DNA: TGTGCCAGCAGCTTACGGGCTAGCGGGAGTAAGACCGGGGAGCTGTTTTTT
V gene: TRBV6-1; clone size: .; J gene: TRBJ2-1; D gene: .; CDR3 protein: CASSEISNLPYNEQFF; CDR3 DNA: TGTGCCAGCAGTGAAATCTCTAATCTCCCCTACAATGAGCAGTTCTTC
V gene: TRBV6-5; clone size: few; J gene: TRBJ1-2; D gene: .; CDR3 protein: CASSYGSGRDGYTF; CDR3 DNA: TGTGCCAGCAGTTACGGCTCCGGGAGGGATGGCTACACCTTC